This T cell receptor (beta chain) was obtained from a study of T cells after posttransplantation cyclophosphamide. The method was immunoSEQ multiplex PCR; TCRdb's version includes in-frame clones alone and lacks a portion of them. The sample presents 20,000 to 25,000 clones, none singletons. This clone was seen only a few times. What it binds is not known. Study results and limitations: After PTCy, TRB diversity resembled that of CNI/methotrexate controls. Donor CD8+ memory clones often dominated recipient blood repertoires at later times.

Germline CDR1 is SEHNR and CDR2 is FQNEAQ (reference sequence). The V and J ends lost 5 bases and 2 bases, in that order; junction bases with no gene match: 3. The CDR3 runs 15 residues. This rearrangement joins TRBV7-9 to TRBJ2-7; 13 nucleotides agree with TRBD2. This sequence originates from a woman between 55 and 75 years old in good health, CMV-negative, and a related stem cell transplant donor. Material: PBMCs. The CDR3 sequence: CASSPGTSGTYEQYF. The CDR3, as DNA: TGTGCCAGCAGCCCCGGGACTAGCGGGACCTACGAGCAGTACTTC.